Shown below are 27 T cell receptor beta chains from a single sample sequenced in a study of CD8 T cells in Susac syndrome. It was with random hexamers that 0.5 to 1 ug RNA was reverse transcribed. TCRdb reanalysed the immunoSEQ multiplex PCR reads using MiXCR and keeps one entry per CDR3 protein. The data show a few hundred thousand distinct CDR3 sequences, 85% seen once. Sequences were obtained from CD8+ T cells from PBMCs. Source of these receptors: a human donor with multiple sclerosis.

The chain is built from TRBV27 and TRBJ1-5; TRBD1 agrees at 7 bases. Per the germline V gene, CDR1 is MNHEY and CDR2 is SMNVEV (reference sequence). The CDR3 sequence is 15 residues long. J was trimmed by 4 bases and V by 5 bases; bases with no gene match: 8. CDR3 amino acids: CASSTGALGNQPQHF. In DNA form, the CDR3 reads TGTGCCAGCAGTACAGGGGCTTTAGGAAATCAGCCCCAGCATTTT.

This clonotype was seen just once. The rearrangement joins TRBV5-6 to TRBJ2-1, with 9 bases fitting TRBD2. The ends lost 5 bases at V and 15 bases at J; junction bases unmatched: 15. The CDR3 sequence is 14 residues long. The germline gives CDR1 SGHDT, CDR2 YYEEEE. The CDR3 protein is CASSQGLARGSSFF. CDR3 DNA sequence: TGTGCCAGCAGTCAGGGACTAGCCCGCGGGTCGTCGTTCTTC.

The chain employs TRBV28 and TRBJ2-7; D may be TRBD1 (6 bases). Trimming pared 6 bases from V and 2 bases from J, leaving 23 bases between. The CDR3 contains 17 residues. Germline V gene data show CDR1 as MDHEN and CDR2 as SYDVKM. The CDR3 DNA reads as TGTGCCAGCAGCCTCGCGAAGGACGGGACAAAACCCTACGAGCAGTACTTC. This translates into CASSLAKDGTKPYEQYF.

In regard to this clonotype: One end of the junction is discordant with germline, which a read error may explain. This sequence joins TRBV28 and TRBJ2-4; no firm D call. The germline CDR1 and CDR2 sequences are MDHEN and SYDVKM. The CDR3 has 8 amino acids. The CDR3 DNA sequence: TGTGCCAGCAGGAGGAGAGGCTTC. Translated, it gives CASRRRGF.

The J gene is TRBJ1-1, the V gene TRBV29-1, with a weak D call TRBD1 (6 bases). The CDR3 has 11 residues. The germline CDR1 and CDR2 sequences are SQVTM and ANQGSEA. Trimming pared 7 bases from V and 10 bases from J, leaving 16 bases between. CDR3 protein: CSGRTARGAFF. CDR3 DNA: TGCAGCGGGCGGACAGCCCGGGGAGCTTTCTTT.

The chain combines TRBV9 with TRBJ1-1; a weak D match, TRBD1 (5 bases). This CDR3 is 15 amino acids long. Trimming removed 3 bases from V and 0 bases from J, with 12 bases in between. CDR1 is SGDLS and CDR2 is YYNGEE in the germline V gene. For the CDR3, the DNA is TGTGCCAGCAGCGGGGGGACGTACATGAACACTGAAGCTTTCTTT. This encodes CASSGGTYMNTEAFF.

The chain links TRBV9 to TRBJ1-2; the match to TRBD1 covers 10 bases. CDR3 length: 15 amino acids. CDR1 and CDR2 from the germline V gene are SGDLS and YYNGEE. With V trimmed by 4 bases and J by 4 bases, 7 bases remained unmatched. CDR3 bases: TGTGCCAGCAGCCCTAGGGGGACAGGGGCCTATGGCTACACCTTC. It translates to CASSPRGTGAYGYTF.

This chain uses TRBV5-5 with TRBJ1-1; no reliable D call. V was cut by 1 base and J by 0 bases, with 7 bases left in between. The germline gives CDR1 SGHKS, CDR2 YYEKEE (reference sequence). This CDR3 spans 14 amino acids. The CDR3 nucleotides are TGTGCCAGCAGCTTGCAGCGGTTGAACACTGAAGCTTTCTTT. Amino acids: CASSLQRLNTEAFF.

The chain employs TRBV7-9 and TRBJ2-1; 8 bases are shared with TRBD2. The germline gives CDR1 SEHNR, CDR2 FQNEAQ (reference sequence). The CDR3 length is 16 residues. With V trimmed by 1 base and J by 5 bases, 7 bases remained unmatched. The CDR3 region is CASSLGPGGLNNEQFF. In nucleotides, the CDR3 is TGTGCCAGCAGCTTAGGTCCGGGAGGGCTCAACAATGAGCAGTTCTTC.

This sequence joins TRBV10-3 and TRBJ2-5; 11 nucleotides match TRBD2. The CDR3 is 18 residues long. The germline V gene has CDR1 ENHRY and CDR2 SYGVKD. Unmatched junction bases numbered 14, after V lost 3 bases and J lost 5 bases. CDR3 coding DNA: TGTGCCATCAGTGAAGGGGTAGTAGCGGGAGGGGTCCAGGAGACCCAGTACTTC. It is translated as CAISEGVVAGGVQETQYF.

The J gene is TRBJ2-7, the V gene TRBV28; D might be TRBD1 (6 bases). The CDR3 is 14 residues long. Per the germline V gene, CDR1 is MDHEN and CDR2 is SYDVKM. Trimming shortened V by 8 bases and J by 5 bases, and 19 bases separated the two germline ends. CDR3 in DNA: TGTGCCAGCGCTCCCCCAGGGGTTGGCCACGAGCAGTACTTC. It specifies CASAPPGVGHEQYF.

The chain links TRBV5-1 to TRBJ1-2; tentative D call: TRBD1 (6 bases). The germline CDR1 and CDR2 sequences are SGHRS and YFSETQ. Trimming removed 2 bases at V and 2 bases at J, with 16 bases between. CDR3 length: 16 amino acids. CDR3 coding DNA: TGCGCCAGCAGCTTTCGCTGGGGGGCGCCGAACTATGGCTACACCTTC. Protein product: CASSFRWGAPNYGYTF.

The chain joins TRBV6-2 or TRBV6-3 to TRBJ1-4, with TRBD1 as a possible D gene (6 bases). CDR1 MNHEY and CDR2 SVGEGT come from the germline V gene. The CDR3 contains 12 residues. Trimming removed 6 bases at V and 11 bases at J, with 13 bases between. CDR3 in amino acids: CASSMLTGKLFF. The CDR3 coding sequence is TGTGCCAGCAGCATGCTTACAGGGAAACTGTTTTTT.

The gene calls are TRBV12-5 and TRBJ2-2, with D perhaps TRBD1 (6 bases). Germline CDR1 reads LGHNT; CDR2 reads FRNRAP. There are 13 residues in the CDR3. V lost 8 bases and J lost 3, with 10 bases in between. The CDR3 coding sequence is TGTGCTAGTACGGACAGATACACCGGGGAGCTGTTTTTT. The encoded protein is CASTDRYTGELFF.

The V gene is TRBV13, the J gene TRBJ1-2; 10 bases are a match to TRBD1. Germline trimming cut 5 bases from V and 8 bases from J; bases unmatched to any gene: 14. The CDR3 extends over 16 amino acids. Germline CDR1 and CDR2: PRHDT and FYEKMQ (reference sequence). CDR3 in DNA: TGTGCCAGCAGCCCATCCGGGACAGGGGAAATTGAGGGCTACACCTTC. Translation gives CASSPSGTGEIEGYTF.

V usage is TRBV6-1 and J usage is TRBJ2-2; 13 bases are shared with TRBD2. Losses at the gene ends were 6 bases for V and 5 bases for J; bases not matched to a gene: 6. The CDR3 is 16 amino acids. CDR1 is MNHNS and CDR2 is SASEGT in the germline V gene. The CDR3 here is CASSKSGLAGTGELFF. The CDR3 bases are TGTGCCAGCAGCAAATCGGGACTAGCGGGAACCGGGGAGCTGTTTTTT.

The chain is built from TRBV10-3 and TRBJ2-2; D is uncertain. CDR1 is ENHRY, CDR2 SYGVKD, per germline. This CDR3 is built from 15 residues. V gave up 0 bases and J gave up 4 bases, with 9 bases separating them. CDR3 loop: CAISESVVPTGELFF. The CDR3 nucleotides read TGTGCCATCAGTGAGTCGGTGGTCCCCACCGGGGAGCTGTTTTTT.

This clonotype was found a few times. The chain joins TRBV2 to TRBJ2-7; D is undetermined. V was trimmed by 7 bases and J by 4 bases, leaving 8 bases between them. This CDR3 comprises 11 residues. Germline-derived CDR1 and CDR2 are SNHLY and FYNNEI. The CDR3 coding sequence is TGTGCCAGCATGGCTCGGTACGAGCAGTACTTC. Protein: CASMARYEQYF.

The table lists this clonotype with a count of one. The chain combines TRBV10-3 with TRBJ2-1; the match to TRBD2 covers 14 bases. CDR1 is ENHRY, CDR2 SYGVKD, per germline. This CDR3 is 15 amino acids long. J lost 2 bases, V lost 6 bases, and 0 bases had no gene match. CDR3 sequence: CAIRGLAGAYNEQFF. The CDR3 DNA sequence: TGTGCCATCAGGGGACTAGCGGGGGCCTACAATGAGCAGTTCTTC.

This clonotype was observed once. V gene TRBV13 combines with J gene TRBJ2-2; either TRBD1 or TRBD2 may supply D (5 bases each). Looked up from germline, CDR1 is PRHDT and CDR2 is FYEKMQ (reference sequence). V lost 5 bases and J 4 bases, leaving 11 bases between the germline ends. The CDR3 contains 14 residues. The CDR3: CASSGARGTGELFF. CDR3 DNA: TGTGCCAGCAGCGGGGCCCGGGGCACCGGGGAGCTGTTTTTT.

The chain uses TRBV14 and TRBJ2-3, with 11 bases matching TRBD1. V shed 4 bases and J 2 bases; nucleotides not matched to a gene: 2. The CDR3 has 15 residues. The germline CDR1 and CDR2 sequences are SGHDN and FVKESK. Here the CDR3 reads CASSRDRGFTDTQYF. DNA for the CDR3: TGTGCCAGCAGCCGGGACAGGGGGTTCACAGATACGCAGTATTTT.

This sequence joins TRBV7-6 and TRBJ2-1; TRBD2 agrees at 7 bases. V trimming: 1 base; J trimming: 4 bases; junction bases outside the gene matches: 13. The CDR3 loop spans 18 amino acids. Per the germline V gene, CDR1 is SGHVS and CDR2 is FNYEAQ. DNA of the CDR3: TGTGCCAGCAGCTTAGGGGAGCTAGCGAGGGAGGGTTACAATGAGCAGTTCTTC. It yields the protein CASSLGELAREGYNEQFF.

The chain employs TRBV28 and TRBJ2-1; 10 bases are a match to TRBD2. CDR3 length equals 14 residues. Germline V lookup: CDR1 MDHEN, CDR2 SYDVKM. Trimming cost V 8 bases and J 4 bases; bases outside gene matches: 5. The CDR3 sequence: CASGEREGYNEQFF. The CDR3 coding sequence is TGTGCCAGCGGAGAGCGGGAGGGGTACAATGAGCAGTTCTTC.

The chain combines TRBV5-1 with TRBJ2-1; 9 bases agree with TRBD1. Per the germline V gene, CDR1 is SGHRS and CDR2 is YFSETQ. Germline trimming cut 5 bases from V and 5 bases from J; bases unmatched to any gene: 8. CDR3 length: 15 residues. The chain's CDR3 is CASSFDRGWNNEQFF. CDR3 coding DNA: TGCGCCAGCAGTTTCGACAGGGGGTGGAACAATGAGCAGTTCTTC.

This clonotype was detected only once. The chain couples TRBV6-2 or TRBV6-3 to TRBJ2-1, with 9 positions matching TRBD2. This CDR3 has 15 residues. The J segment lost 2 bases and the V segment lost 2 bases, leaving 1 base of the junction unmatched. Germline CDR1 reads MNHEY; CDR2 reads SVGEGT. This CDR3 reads CASSYLAGTYNEQFF. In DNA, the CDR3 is TGTGCCAGCAGTTACCTAGCGGGAACCTACAATGAGCAGTTCTTC.

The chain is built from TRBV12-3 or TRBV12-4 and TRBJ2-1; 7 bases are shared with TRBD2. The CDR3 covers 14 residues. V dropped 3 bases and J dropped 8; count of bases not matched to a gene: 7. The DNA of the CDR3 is TGTGCCAGCAGTTTCCGCGGGAGAGGCGATGAGCAGTTCTTC. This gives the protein CASSFRGRGDEQFF.

CDR3 sequence: CASSLEAGGPPYEQYF. The CDR3 region has the DNA TGTGCCAGCAGCTTGGAAGCGGGAGGGCCCCCCTACGAGCAGTACTTC. The chain recombines TRBV13 with TRBJ2-7, with 10 bases identical to TRBD2. Per the germline V gene, CDR1 is PRHDT and CDR2 is FYEKMQ (reference sequence). The ends lost 3 bases at V and 2 bases at J; junction bases unmatched: 7. The CDR3 loop spans 16 amino acids.